These 14 T cell receptor beta chains came from one sample sequenced in a study of technical replicates of blood from a few donors (dated by TCRdb to the late 2010s). The library was prepared using the immunoSEQ multiplex PCR assay. The clones in this table, taken by TCRdb from immuneACCESS, are in-frame only. Not every clone is retained; where verified, under half of the shortfall comes from an unresolved V gene, and the cause of the rest is unknown. Across this sample there are around 50,000 clones, with approximately 94% seen only once. Of the sample, about 0.39% is held by the ten largest clones. The specimen was T cells isolated from PBMCs. Receptor source: a human donor in good health.

The CDR3 DNA reads TGTGCCAGCGGACTGACCAATGAAAAACTGTTTTTT. It encodes CASGLTNEKLFF. The chain carries TRBV7-2 and TRBJ1-4, with D uncertain. V was shortened by 8 bases and J by 5 bases, with 9 bases between the two germline ends. In germline, CDR1 is SGHTA, CDR2 FQGNSA. This CDR3 region has 12 residues.

The V call is TRBV19, the J call TRBJ2-2, with D possibly being TRBD2 (6 bases). CDR1 is LNHDA and CDR2 is SQIVND in the germline V gene (reference sequence). The CDR3 consists of 13 residues. Deletions cut 5 bases from V and 7 bases from J, with 11 bases between. The CDR3 DNA follows: TGTGCCAGTAGTGGGGGGAAGAGCGGGGAGCTGTTTTTT. It translates to CASSGGKSGELFF.

The chain couples TRBV27 to TRBJ2-1, with 7 nucleotides matching TRBD2. Germline CDR1 MNHEY, CDR2 SMNVEV (reference sequence). This CDR3 spans 15 amino acids. V shed 2 bases and J 4 bases; nucleotides not matched to a gene: 5. The CDR3, as DNA: TGTGCCAGCAGTTTAGTGGCTAGCGGATACAATGAGCAGTTCTTC. It translates to CASSLVASGYNEQFF.

V is TRBV29-1 and J is TRBJ1-4; D might be TRBD1 (5 bases). This CDR3 is built from 13 residues. Germline assignment: CDR1 SQVTM and CDR2 ANQGSEA. Trimming removed 4 bases at V and 2 bases at J, with 8 bases between. As DNA, the CDR3 is TGCAGCGTTGGACAGACGACTAATGAAAAACTGTTTTTT. Its translation is CSVGQTTNEKLFF.

This chain's CDR3 is CSVVGGGAYEQYF. The CDR3 DNA sequence: TGCAGCGTTGTTGGGGGGGGCGCCTACGAGCAGTACTTC. This chain uses TRBV29-1 with TRBJ2-7; a weak D match, TRBD2 (7 bases). V lost 4 bases to trimming and J lost 2 bases, with 12 bases between them. CDR3 length equals 13 residues. Germline V gene sequence: CDR1 SQVTM, CDR2 ANQGSEA.

The V and J genes are TRBV30 and TRBJ1-5; D unresolved. Deletions cut 0 bases from V and 0 bases from J, with 15 bases between. The CDR3 runs 17 residues. Germline CDR1 is GTSNPN and CDR2 is SVGIG (reference sequence). CDR3 in DNA: TGTGCCTGGAGTGTCAGTGGCGGTTCTTATAGCAATCAGCCCCAGCATTTT. Translation gives CAWSVSGGSYSNQPQHF.

Comments on this clone: The same CDR3 is also encoded by other DNA sequences in this sample. The gene calls are TRBV6-5 and TRBJ2-7, with a possible D match to TRBD2 (5 bases). Germline assignment: CDR1 MNHEY and CDR2 SVGAGI. The CDR3 spans 14 residues. With 9 bases removed from V and 3 bases from J, the gap between germline ends came to 18 bases. CDR3 sequence reads: CASRKRAPYYEQYF. The CDR3 DNA reads TGTGCCAGTCGAAAGAGGGCCCCATACTACGAGCAGTACTTC.

J is TRBJ2-3 and V is TRBV9; 9 nucleotides align to TRBD1. CDR1 SGDLS and CDR2 YYNGEE come from the germline V gene. V shed 1 base and J 1 base; nucleotides not matched to a gene: 7. The CDR3 has 17 residues. CDR3 nucleotides: TGTGCCAGCAGCGTAAGTTTAGGACAGGGGCGCACAGATACGCAGTATTTT. The encoded protein is CASSVSLGQGRTDTQYF.

The chain's CDR3 is CASSVLAGETDTQYF. CDR3 sequence (DNA): TGTGCCAGCAGCGTCCTAGCGGGAGAAACAGATACGCAGTATTTT. The V call is TRBV9, the J call TRBJ2-3, with TRBD2 identical over 10 bases. The CDR3 is made up of 15 amino acids. CDR1 and CDR2 from the germline V gene are SGDLS and YYNGEE. Trimming removed 2 bases from V and 3 bases from J; junction bases left unmatched: 3.

The chain uses TRBV14 and TRBJ2-7, with D possibly being TRBD2 (6 bases). The CDR3 runs to 13 residues. The ends were cut back, 5 bases at V and 1 base at J, with 9 bases in the middle. Germline CDR1 SGHDN, CDR2 FVKESK. CDR3 residues: CASSGTWSYEQYF. For the CDR3, the DNA is TGTGCCAGCAGCGGGACTTGGTCCTACGAGCAGTACTTC.

The chain links TRBV7-6 to TRBJ1-5; the D is unclear. The CDR3 totals 14 residues. The V end was cut by 5 bases, the J end by 7 bases, with 15 bases between. CDR1 and CDR2 from the germline V gene are SGHVS and FNYEAQ. The CDR3 loop reads CASSPSPSFQPQHF. In nucleotides, the CDR3 is TGTGCCAGCAGCCCCTCACCCAGTTTCCAGCCCCAGCATTTT.

The chain has TRBV4-3 and TRBJ1-2; no firm D call. Per germline, CDR1 LGHNA and CDR2 YSLEER. This CDR3 is 14 amino acids long. V was trimmed by 0 bases and J by 4 bases, leaving 9 bases between them. CDR3 loop: CASSQDSGVYGYTF. CDR3 sequence (DNA): TGCGCCAGCAGCCAAGACTCGGGTGTCTATGGCTACACCTTC.

The V gene is TRBV5-5, the J gene TRBJ2-3; weak D call: TRBD2 (6 bases). Germline loops: CDR1 SGHKS, CDR2 YYEKEE (reference sequence). The CDR3 has 13 residues. Trimming took 9 bases from V and 0 from J, leaving 11 bases between them. The CDR3 nucleotides read TGTGCCACCGCGGGATGGAGCACAGATACGCAGTATTTT. Protein product: CATAGWSTDTQYF.

V gene TRBV7-3 combines with J gene TRBJ2-3; TRBD2 matches at 10 bases. This CDR3 is 17 amino acids long. With V trimmed by 5 bases and J by 0 bases, 8 bases remained unmatched. The germline V gene encodes CDR1 SGHTA and CDR2 FQGTGA. The CDR3 sequence is CASSLIGLAVSTDTQYF. CDR3 nucleotides: TGTGCCAGCAGCCTAATAGGACTAGCGGTTAGCACAGATACGCAGTATTTT.